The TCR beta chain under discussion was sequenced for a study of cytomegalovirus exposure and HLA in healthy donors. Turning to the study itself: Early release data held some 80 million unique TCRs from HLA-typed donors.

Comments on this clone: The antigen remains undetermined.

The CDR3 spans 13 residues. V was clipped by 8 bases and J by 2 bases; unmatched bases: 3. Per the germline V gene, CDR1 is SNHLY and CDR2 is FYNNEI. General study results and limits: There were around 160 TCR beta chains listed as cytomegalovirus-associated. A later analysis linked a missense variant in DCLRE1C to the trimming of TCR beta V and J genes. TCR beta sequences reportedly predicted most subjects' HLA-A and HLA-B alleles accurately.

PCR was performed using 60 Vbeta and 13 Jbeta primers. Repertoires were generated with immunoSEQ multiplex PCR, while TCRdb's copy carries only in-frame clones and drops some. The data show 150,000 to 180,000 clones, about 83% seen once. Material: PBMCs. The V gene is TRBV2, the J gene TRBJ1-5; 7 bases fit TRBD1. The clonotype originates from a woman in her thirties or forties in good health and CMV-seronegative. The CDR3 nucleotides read TGTGCCAGCGGGACAGTGGGCAATCAGCCCCAGCATTTT. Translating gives CASGTVGNQPQHF. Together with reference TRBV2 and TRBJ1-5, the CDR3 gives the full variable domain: EPEVTQTPSHQVTQMGQEVILRCVPISNHLYFYWYRQILGQKVEFLVSFYNNEISEKSEIFDDQFSVERPDGSNFTLKIRSTKLEDSAMYFCASGTVGNQPQHFGDGTRLSIL.